This T cell receptor (beta chain) stems from a study of blood T cell repertoires in COVID-19. Study details: The origin of the acute and convalescent COVID-19 samples was the United States, Italy and Spain. PBMCs, B-cell-depleted T cells, or T cells provided the cDNA or gDNA that made up the material.

After removal of 3 bases from V and 6 bases from J, the junction contained 3 bases not matched to a gene. The V gene's germline CDR1 is KGHSH and CDR2 LQKENI. This CDR3 spans 15 amino acids. Original processing methods: Estimation of nucleated cell counts was performed using reference gene primer amplification. TCRdb keeps only in-frame clones here, not all; method: immunoSEQ multiplex PCR. The D gene and trimming were derived from the DNA, and the V and J assignments and clone size from that table. The sample comprises approximately 120,000 clones, under 85% of which are singletons, and approximately 10% rests with the top ten.

The sequenced sample was peripheral blood. The chain combines TRBV18 with TRBJ2-1; TRBD2 aligns across 12 bases. The TCR originated in a man in his 60s with acute or convalescent COVID-19. Here the CDR3 DNA reads TGTGCCAGCTCACCCCTGACTAGCGGGAGCAATGAGCAGTTCTTC. Protein product: CASSPLTSGSNEQFF.